This TCR beta chain was captured in a study of blood T cell repertoires in COVID-19. Study in general: Acute and convalescent COVID-19 samples came from the United States, Italy and Spain. T cells, B-cell-depleted T cells, or PBMCs supplied cDNA or gDNA.

Germline-derived CDR1 and CDR2 are MDHEN and SYDVKM. The V and J ends lost 5 bases and 3 bases, in that order; junction bases with no gene match: 5. This CDR3 has 14 residues. Authors' analysis steps: It was from reference gene primer amplification that nucleated cell counts were estimated. Assay used: immunoSEQ multiplex PCR; TCRdb lists only in-frame clones, some missing. The V and J calls and clone size come from that table; D and trimming were worked out from the DNA. The sample holds 14,000 or so clones, about 85% seen once. The sequence was collected from a human donor in a cohort sampled during active COVID-19. Sequenced: peripheral blood. V is TRBV28 and J is TRBJ2-3, with 7 bases that match TRBD2. CDR3 residues: CASSVGGGTDTQYF. CDR3 sequence (DNA): TGTGCCAGCAGTGTCGGGGGAGGGACAGATACGCAGTATTTT.